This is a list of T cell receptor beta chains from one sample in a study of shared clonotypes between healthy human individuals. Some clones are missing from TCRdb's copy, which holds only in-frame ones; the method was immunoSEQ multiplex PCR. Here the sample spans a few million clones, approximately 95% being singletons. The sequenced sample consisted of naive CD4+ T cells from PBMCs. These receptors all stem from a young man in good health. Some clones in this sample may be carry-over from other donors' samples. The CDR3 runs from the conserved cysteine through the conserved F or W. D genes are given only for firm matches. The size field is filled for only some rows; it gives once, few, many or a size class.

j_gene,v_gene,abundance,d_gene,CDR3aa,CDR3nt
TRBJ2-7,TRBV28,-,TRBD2,CASSLAGGPTSEQYF,TGTGCCAGCAGTTTAGCGGGAGGGCCTACAAGCGAGCAGTACTTC
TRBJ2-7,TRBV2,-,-,CASSASYEQYF,TGTGCCAGCAGTGCCAGCTACGAGCAGTACTTC
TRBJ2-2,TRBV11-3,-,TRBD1,CASSPRQGTTGELFF,TGTGCCAGCAGCCCCAGACAGGGGACCACCGGGGAGCTGTTTTTT
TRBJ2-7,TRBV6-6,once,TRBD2,CASSYGLATHEQYF,TGTGCCAGCAGTTACGGACTAGCCACCCACGAGCAGTACTTC
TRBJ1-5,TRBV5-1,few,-,CASSPTGNQPQHF,TGCGCCAGCAGCCCGACGGGGAATCAGCCCCAGCATTTT
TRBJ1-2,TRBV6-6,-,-,CASTNGGDYGYTF,TGTGCCAGCACCAACGGGGGGGACTATGGCTACACCTTC
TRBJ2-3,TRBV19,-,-,CASSPSQGGADTQYF,TGTGCCAGTAGTCCCTCACAGGGAGGGGCAGATACGCAGTATTTT
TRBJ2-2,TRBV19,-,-,CASSITTDTGELFF,TGTGCCAGTAGTATCACGACTGACACCGGGGAGCTGTTTTTT
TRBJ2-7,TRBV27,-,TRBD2,CASSQRTRPYEQYF,TGTGCCAGCAGTCAGAGGACTAGGCCCTACGAGCAGTACTTC
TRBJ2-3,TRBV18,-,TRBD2,CASSPRLLAGDTQYF,TGTGCCAGCTCACCACGTCTCCTAGCGGGAGATACGCAGTATTTT
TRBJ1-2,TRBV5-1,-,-,CASSLEVVGNYGYTF,TGCGCCAGCAGCTTGGAGGTGGTCGGCAACTATGGCTACACCTTC
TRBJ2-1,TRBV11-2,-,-,CASSLGRGTGFYNEQFF,TGTGCCAGCAGCTTAGGGCGGGGGACAGGTTTCTACAATGAGCAGTTCTTC
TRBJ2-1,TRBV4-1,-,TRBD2,CASSPGGLNYNEQFF,TGCGCCAGCAGCCCGGGGGGGCTAAATTACAATGAGCAGTTCTTC
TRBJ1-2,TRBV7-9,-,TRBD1,CASSQTGGDGYTF,TGTGCCAGCAGCCAGACAGGGGGCGATGGCTACACCTTC
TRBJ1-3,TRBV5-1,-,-,CASSATGDPGNTIYF,TGCGCCAGCAGCGCTACGGGGGATCCTGGAAACACCATATATTTT
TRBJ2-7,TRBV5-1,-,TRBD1,CASSPRGTGAYEQYF,TGCGCCAGCAGTCCACGGGGGACAGGGGCTTACGAGCAGTACTTC
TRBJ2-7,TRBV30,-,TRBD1,CAWTGGAHEQYF,TGTGCCTGGACAGGGGGCGCCCACGAGCAGTACTTC
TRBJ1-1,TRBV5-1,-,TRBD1,CASSRGTGDTEAFF,TGCGCCAGCAGCCGAGGGACAGGCGACACTGAAGCTTTCTTT
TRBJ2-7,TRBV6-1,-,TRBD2,CASTLAGGSYEQYF,TGTGCCAGCACCTTAGCGGGAGGCTCCTACGAGCAGTACTTC
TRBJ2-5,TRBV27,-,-,CASRRGYQETQYF,TGTGCCAGCAGGCGCGGGTACCAAGAGACCCAGTACTTC
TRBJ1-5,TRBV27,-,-,CASSLSSGPRAQPQHF,TGTGCCAGCAGTTTATCTTCCGGGCCCCGGGCCCAGCCCCAGCATTTT
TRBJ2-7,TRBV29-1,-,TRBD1,CSVEGQGGREQYF,TGCAGCGTTGAGGGACAGGGGGGACGCGAGCAGTACTTC
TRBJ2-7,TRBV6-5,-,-,CATRGNPDEQYF,TGTGCCACCCGGGGGAACCCAGACGAGCAGTACTTC
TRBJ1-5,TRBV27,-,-,CASASWPSNQPQHF,TGTGCCAGCGCATCGTGGCCGTCCAATCAGCCCCAGCATTTT
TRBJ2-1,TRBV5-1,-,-,CASSSPGPAYNEQFF,TGCGCCAGCAGCTCGCCGGGCCCCGCCTACAATGAGCAGTTCTTC
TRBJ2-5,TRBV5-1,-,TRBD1,CASSKGPPGQGIETQYF,TGCGCCAGCAGCAAAGGCCCACCGGGACAGGGAATAGAGACCCAGTACTTC
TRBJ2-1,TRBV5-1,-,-,CASSLGATSDEQFF,TGCGCCAGCAGCTTGGGGGCCACAAGCGATGAGCAGTTCTTC
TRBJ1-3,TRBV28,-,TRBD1,CASTQGGFGNTIYF,TGTGCCAGCACCCAGGGGGGTTTTGGAAACACCATATATTTT
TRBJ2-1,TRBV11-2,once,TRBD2,CASSSDKTSGYNEQFF,TGTGCCAGCAGCTCGGACAAGACTAGCGGCTACAATGAGCAGTTCTTC
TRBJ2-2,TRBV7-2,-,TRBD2,CASSSGLAGVGELFF,TGTGCTAGCAGCTCCGGACTAGCGGGAGTTGGGGAGCTGTTTTTT
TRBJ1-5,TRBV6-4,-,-,CASSAGLNQPQHF,TGTGCCAGCAGTGCGGGATTGAATCAGCCCCAGCATTTT
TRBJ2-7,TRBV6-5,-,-,CASSSTVYEQYF,TGTGCCAGCAGTTCGACAGTCTACGAGCAGTACTTC
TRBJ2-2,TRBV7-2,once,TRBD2,CASRKLAGVGSTGELFF,TGTGCCAGCAGGAAACTAGCGGGAGTAGGTAGCACCGGGGAGCTGTTTTTT
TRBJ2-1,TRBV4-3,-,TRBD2,CASSQEGGRASSYNEQFF,TGCGCCAGCAGCCAAGAGGGCGGGAGGGCGTCCTCCTACAATGAGCAGTTCTTC
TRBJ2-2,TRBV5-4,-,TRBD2,CASSQLTSADTGELFF,TGTGCCAGCAGCCAACTCACTAGCGCAGACACCGGGGAGCTGTTTTTT
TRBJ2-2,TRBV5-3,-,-,CARSLCTVCGTGELFF,TGTGCCAGAAGCTTGTGTACGGTTTGTGGCACCGGGGAGCTGTTTTTT
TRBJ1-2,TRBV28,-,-,CASSWRDNLSYTF,TGTGCCAGCAGTTGGAGGGATAATCTGAGCTACACCTTC
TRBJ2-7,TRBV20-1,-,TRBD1,CSGGQGYEQYF,TGCAGCGGGGGACAGGGCTACGAGCAGTACTTC
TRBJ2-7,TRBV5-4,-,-,CASSLEQFEQYF,TGTGCCAGCAGCTTGGAACAGTTCGAGCAGTACTTC
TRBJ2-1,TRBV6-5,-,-,CASSYGQGSTEQFF,TGTGCCAGCAGTTACGGGCAGGGGAGTACTGAGCAGTTCTTC